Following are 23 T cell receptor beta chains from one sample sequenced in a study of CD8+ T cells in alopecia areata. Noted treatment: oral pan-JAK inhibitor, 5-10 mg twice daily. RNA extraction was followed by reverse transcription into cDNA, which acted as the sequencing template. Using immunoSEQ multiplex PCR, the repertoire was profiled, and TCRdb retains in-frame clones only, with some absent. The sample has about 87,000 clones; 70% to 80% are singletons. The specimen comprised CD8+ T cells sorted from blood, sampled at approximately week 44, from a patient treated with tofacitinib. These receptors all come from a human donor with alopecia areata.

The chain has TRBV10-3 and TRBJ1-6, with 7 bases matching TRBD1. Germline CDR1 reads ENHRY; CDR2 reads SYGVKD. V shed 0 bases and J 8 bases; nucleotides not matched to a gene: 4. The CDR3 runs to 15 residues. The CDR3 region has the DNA TGTGCCATCAGTGAGTCCGGACAGGTGGATTCACCCCTCCACTTT. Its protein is CAISESGQVDSPLHF.

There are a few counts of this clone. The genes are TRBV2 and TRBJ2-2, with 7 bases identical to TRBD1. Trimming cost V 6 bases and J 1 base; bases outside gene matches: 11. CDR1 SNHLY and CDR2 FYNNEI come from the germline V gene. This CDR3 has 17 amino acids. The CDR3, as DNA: TGTGCCAGCAGAGCCATTACGACAGGGTTGAACACCGGGGAGCTGTTTTTT. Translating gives CASRAITTGLNTGELFF.

CDR3 coding DNA: TGCGCCAGCAGCCAAGAACAGGAGGGGACAGGGGAGGAAGAGACCCAGTACTTC. Protein product: CASSQEQEGTGEEETQYF. The chain links TRBV4-3 to TRBJ2-5; 10 bases are a match to TRBD1. CDR1 LGHNA and CDR2 YSLEER come from the germline V gene. V was pared by 0 bases and J by 3 bases, with 10 bases of the junction left unmatched. This CDR3 is 18 amino acids long.

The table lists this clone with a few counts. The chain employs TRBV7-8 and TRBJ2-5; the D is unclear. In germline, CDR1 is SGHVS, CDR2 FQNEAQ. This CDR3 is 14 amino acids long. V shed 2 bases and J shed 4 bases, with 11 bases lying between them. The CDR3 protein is CASSLTEDGETQYF. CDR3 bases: TGTGCCAGCAGCTTAACAGAGGATGGAGAGACCCAGTACTTC.

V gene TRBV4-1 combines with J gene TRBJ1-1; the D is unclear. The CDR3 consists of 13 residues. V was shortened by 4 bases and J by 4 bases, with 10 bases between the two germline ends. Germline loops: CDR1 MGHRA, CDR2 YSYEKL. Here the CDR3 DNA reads TGCGCCAGCAGCCCTCCCGTGACCACTGAAGCTTTCTTT. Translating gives CASSPPVTTEAFF.

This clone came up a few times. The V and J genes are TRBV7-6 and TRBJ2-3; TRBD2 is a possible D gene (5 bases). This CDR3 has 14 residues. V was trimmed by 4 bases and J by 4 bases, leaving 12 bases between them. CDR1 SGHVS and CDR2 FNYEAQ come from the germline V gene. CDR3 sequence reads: CASSSFGIADTQYF. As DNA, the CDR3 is TGTGCCAGCAGCTCCTTCGGGATCGCAGATACGCAGTATTTT. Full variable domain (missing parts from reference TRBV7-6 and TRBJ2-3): GAGVSQSPRYKVTKRGQDVALRCDPISGHVSLYWYRQALGQGPEFLTYFNYEAQQDKSGLPNDRFSAERPEGSISTLTIQRTEQRDSAMYRCASSSFGIADTQYFGPGTRLTVL.

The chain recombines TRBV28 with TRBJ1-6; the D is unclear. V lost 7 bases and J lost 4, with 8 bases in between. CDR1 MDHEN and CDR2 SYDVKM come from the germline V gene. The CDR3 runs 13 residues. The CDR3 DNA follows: TGTGCCAGCACTACGGATTATAATTCACCCCTCCACTTT. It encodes CASTTDYNSPLHF.

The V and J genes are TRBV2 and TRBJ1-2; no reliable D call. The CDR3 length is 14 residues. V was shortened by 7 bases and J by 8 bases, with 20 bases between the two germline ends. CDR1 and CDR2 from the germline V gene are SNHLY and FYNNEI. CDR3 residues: CASKALKGLIGYTF. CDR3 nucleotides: TGTGCCAGCAAGGCCCTTAAAGGTCTAATCGGCTACACCTTC.

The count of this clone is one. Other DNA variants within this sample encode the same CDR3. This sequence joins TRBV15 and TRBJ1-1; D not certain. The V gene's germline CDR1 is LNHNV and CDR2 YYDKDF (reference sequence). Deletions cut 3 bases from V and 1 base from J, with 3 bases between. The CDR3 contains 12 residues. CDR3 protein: CATSRENTEAFF. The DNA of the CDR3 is TGTGCCACCAGCAGGGAGAACACTGAAGCTTTCTTT.

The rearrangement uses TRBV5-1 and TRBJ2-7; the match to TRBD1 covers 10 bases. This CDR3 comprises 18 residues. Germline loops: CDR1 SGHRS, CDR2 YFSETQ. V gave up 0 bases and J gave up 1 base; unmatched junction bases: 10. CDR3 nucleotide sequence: TGCGCCAGCAGCTTGGACAGGACAGGGGGGTTGTCATCCTACGAGCAGTACTTC. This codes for CASSLDRTGGLSSYEQYF.

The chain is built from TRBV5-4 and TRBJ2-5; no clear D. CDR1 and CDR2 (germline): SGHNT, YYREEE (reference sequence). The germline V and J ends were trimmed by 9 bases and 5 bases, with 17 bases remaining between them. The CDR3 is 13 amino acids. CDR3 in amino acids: CATSEPPGETQYF. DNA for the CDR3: TGTGCCACCTCTGAACCTCCTGGGGAGACCCAGTACTTC.

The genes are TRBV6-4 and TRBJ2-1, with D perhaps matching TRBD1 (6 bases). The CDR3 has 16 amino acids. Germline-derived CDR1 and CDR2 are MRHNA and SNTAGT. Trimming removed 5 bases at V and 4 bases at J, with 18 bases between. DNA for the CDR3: TGTGCCAGCAGTTCTCACCCGGACAGCCCATACAATGAGCAGTTCTTC. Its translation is CASSSHPDSPYNEQFF.

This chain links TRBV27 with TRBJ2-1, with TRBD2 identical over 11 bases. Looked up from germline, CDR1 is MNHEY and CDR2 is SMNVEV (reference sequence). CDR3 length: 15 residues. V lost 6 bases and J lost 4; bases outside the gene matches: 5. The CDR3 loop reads CASRPSGGPYNEQFF. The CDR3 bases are TGTGCCAGCAGACCTAGCGGGGGGCCGTACAATGAGCAGTTCTTC.

DNA for the CDR3: TGTGCCAGCAGGACAGGGGGCTACACCGGGGAGCTGTTTTTT. It yields the protein CASRTGGYTGELFF. The chain recombines TRBV27 with TRBJ2-2; 10 nucleotides align to TRBD1. Germline V gives CDR1 MNHEY, CDR2 SMNVEV (reference sequence). CDR3 size: 14 residues. J gave up 3 bases and V 6 bases, and 1 base lay outside the gene matches.

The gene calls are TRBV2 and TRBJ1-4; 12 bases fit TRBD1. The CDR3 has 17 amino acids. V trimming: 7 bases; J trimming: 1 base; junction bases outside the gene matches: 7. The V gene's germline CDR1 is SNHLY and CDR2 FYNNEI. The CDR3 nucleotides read TGTGCCAGCATCAGGGGACAGGGGGCTGTAACTAATGAAAAACTGTTTTTT. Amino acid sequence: CASIRGQGAVTNEKLFF.

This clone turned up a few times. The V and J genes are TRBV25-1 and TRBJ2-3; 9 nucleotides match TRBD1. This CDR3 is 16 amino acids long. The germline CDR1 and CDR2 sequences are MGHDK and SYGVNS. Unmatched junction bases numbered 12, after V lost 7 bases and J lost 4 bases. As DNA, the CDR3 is TGTGCCAGCACCGGGACAGGGCCCGCTCCGGCAGATACGCAGTATTTT. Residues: CASTGTGPAPADTQYF.

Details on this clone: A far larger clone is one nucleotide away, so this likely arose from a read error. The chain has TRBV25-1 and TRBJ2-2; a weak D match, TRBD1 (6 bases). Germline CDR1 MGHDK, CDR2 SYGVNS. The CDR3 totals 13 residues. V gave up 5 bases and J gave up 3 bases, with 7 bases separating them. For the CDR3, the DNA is TGTGCCAGCAGTTACAGGGACACCGGGGAGCTGTTTTTT. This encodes CASSYRDTGELFF.

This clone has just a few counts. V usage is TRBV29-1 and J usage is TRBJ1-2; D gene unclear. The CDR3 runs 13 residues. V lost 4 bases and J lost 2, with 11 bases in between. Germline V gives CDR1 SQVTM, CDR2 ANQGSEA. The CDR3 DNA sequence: TGCAGCGTTGGAGATGGACCGAACTATGGCTACACCTTC. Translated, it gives CSVGDGPNYGYTF.

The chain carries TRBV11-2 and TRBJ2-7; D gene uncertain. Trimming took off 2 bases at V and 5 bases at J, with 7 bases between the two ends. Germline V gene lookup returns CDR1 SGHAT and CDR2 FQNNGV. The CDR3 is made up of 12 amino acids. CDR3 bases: TGTGCCAGCAGCTTACGAGGTGACGAGCAGTACTTC. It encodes CASSLRGDEQYF.

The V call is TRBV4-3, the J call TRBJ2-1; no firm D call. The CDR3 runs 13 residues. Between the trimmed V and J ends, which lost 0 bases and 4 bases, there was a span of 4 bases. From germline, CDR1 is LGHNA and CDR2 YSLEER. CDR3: CASSQDNYNEQFF. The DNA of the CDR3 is TGCGCCAGCAGCCAAGATAATTACAATGAGCAGTTCTTC.

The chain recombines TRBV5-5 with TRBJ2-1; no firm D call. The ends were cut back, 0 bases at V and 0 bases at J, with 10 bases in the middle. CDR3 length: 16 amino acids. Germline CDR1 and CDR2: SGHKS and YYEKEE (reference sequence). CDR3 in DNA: TGTGCCAGCAGCTTGGAACAGCCAAACTCCTACAATGAGCAGTTCTTC. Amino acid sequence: CASSLEQPNSYNEQFF.

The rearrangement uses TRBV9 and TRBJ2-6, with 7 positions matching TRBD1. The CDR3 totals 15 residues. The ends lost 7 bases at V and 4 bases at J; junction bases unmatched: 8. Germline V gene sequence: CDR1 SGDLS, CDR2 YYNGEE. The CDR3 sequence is CASGVQGTGANVLTF. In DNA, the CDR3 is TGTGCCAGCGGGGTACAGGGGACCGGGGCCAACGTCCTGACTTTC.

The DNA of the CDR3 is TGTGCCAGCAGCTTGGCGGGGACTAGCGAAGAGCAGTTCTTC. Translated: CASSLAGTSEEQFF. The chain recombines TRBV7-6 with TRBJ2-1; 10 bases are a match to TRBD2. The CDR3 extends over 14 amino acids. Looked up from germline, CDR1 is SGHVS and CDR2 is FNYEAQ. J lost 10 bases, V lost 3 bases, and 6 bases had no gene match. Full variable domain (missing parts from reference TRBV7-6 and TRBJ2-1): GAGVSQSPRYKVTKRGQDVALRCDPISGHVSLYWYRQALGQGPEFLTYFNYEAQQDKSGLPNDRFSAERPEGSISTLTIQRTEQRDSAMYRCASSLAGTSEEQFFGPGTRLTVL.